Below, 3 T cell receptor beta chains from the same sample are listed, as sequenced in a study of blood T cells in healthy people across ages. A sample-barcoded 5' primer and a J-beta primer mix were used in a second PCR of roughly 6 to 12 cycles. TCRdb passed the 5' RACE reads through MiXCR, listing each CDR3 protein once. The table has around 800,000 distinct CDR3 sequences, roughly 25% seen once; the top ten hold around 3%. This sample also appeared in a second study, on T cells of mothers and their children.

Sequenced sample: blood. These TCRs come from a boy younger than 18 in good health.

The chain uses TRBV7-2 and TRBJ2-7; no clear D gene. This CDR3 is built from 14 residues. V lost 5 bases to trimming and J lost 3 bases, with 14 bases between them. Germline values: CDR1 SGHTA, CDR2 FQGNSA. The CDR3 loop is CASSGSTADYEQYF. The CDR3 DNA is TGTGCCAGCAGCGGGTCCACGGCAGACTACGAGCAGTACTTC.

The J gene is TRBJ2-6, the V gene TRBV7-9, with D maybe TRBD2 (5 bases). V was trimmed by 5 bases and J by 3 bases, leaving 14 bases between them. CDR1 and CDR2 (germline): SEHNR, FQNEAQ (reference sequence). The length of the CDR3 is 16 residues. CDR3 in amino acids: CASSPLGDYGANVLTF. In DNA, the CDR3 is TGTGCCAGCAGCCCACTAGGTGATTATGGGGCCAACGTCCTGACTTTC.

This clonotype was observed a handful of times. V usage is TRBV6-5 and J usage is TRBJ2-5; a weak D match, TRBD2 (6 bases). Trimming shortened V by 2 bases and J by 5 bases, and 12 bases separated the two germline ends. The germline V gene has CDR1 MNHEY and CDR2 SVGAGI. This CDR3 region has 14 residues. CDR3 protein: CASSYGAGIETQYF. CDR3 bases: TGTGCCAGCAGTTACGGGGCGGGGATCGAGACCCAGTACTTC.